This T cell receptor beta chain was identified in a study of blood T cells in healthy people across ages. Using a J-beta primer mix together with a sample-barcoded 5' primer, a second PCR was run for about 7 to 12 cycles. Carrying 12 random nucleotides, a template-switch adaptor labeled each individual cDNA molecule. TCRdb reprocessed the 5' RACE reads with MiXCR, giving one entry per CDR3 protein. This repertoire shows 540,000 or so distinct CDR3 sequences, about 24% found once; its top ten account for roughly 10%. This CDR3 contains 13 residues. Per germline, CDR1 LGHDT and CDR2 YNNKEL (reference sequence). V dropped 1 base and J dropped 6 bases, with 7 bases sitting between them. For every donor, a draw yielded around 10 milliliters of peripheral blood. These same records also appear under a second study, on T cells of mothers and their children. That paper notes: Amplification in the second PCR used the M1S primer, which added sample barcodes and 2-4 random nucleotides. With unrelated pairs as the comparison, related mother-child pairs had a slightly higher overlap that was not significant.

V gene TRBV3-1 combines with J gene TRBJ2-1; D remains unclear. The TCR comes from a boy between 5 and 17 years old in good health. The sample taken for sequencing was blood. The CDR3 DNA is TGTGCCAGCAGCCAAGGCCTGATCAATGAGCAGTTCTTC. Its translation: CASSQGLINEQFF.